Below, one TCR beta chain is given with its context. The antigen is undetermined. This specimen belongs to a study of cytomegalovirus exposure and HLA in healthy donors. Study as a whole: The approximately 670 first-cohort repertoires and the 95 to 150 validation repertoires shared the same platform, a later analysis reported.

Sequenced by immunoSEQ multiplex PCR; TCRdb stores in-frame clones only, minus some. This sample has about 120,000 clones; around 85% occur once, and the top ten carry 4% to 5.5%. Findings and caveats of the study: About 150 TCR beta chains were listed as cytomegalovirus-associated. Most TCR sequences were rare, but some public TCRs occurred in many donors. Under in vitro conditions, three CMV-associated chains were confirmed as specific for CMV antigens.

Per the germline V gene, CDR1 is MNHEY and CDR2 is SMNVEV (reference sequence). This CDR3 comprises 15 residues. V gave up 5 bases and J gave up 2 bases; unmatched junction bases: 5. This clonotype originated in a man aged 18 to 30 in good health and CMV-seropositive. J is TRBJ2-3 and V is TRBV27; 9 bases are shared with TRBD1. The sequenced sample was PBMCs. The CDR3: CASSLQGAPTDTQYF. CDR3 nucleotide sequence: TGTGCCAGCAGTCTACAGGGGGCCCCCACAGATACGCAGTATTTT.